These 23 T cell receptor beta chains were sequenced from one sample in a study of response to subunit inactivated influenza vaccine. TCRdb ran MiXCR on the RT-PCR reads and lists one entry per CDR3 protein. This table has about 520,000 distinct CDR3 sequences, roughly 25% appearing once. Here the sequenced sample was CD4+ T cells sorted from PBMCs, taken 4 to 6 days after vaccination. The receptor set was obtained from a man in his forties or fifties who received an inactivated influenza vaccine.

This chain links TRBV20-1 with TRBJ2-7; 8 positions agree with TRBD2. The germline V gene encodes CDR1 DFQATT and CDR2 SNEGSKA (reference sequence). The CDR3 is 13 amino acids. The V and J ends lost 3 bases and 4 bases, in that order; junction bases with no gene match: 5. CDR3 sequence: CSASPGGRYEQYF. CDR3 nucleotides: TGCAGTGCTAGTCCTGGCGGGAGGTACGAGCAGTACTTC.

This clonotype was recorded a few times. The chain uses TRBV6-5 and TRBJ2-7; 7 positions match TRBD2. CDR3 size: 16 residues. The germline gives CDR1 MNHEY, CDR2 SVGAGI. The V gene end was trimmed by 0 bases and the J gene end by 1 base; junction bases not matched to a gene: 6. This CDR3 reads CASSYSGGRGSYEQYF. CDR3 sequence (DNA): TGTGCCAGCAGTTACTCGGGCGGGAGAGGGTCCTACGAGCAGTACTTC.

The chain recombines TRBV3-1 with TRBJ2-3; 13 nucleotides align to TRBD2. V gave up 4 bases and J gave up 0 bases; unmatched junction bases: 16. This CDR3 contains 21 residues. From germline, CDR1 is LGHDT and CDR2 YNNKEL (reference sequence). CDR3 residues: CASSPYIILAGGPRSTDTQYF. CDR3 coding DNA: TGTGCCAGCAGCCCGTATATTATACTAGCGGGAGGGCCGAGGAGCACAGATACGCAGTATTTT.

This clonotype was found many times. This sequence joins TRBV29-1 and TRBJ2-7; tentative D call: TRBD2 (5 bases). V gave up 7 bases and J gave up 1 base, with 11 bases separating them. This CDR3 comprises 12 residues. Germline-derived CDR1 and CDR2 are SQVTM and ANQGSEA. CDR3 protein: CSAGPGSYEQYF. Written as DNA, the CDR3 is TGCAGCGCAGGACCGGGATCCTACGAGCAGTACTTC.

The rearrangement links TRBV29-1 to TRBJ2-5; TRBD1 matches 8 bases. The CDR3 runs 13 residues. The V gene's germline CDR1 is SQVTM and CDR2 ANQGSEA. Trimming took 4 bases from V and 5 from J; bases not matched to a gene: 6. CDR3 region: CSVARGHWETQYF. In DNA, the CDR3 is TGCAGCGTTGCCAGGGGGCATTGGGAGACCCAGTACTTC.

This clonotype was seen only a few times. This chain joins TRBV5-1 and TRBJ2-7; 12 bases line up with TRBD2. V gave up 1 base and J gave up 7 bases; unmatched junction bases: 6. CDR1 is SGHRS and CDR2 is YFSETQ in the germline V gene. This CDR3 has 15 residues. This CDR3 is CASSLTGLAGIEQYF. The DNA for the CDR3 is TGCGCCAGCAGCTTGACCGGACTAGCGGGGATAGAGCAGTACTTC.

This clonotype was observed a handful of times. In DNA form, the CDR3 reads TGTGCCAGCAGCTTGGAAGGGACCCGACCCGCAGATACGCAGTATTTT. It yields the protein CASSLEGTRPADTQYF. The genes are TRBV5-6 and TRBJ2-3; D may match TRBD1 or TRBD2 (5 bases each). From germline, CDR1 is SGHDT and CDR2 YYEEEE. There are 16 residues in the CDR3. V was clipped by 0 bases and J by 4 bases, with 15 bases between them. The variable domain in full, with the rest retrieved from reference TRBV5-6 and TRBJ2-3, is DAGVTQSPTHLIKTRGQQVTLRCSPKSGHDTVSWYQQALGQGPQFIFQYYEEEERQRGNFPDRFSGHQFPNYSSELNVNALLLGDSALYLCASSLEGTRPADTQYFGPGTRLTVL.

There are a few counts of this clonotype. The chain uses TRBV20-1 and TRBJ2-5; 13 positions agree with TRBD2. The J segment lost 5 bases and the V segment lost 7 bases, leaving 10 bases of the junction unmatched. From germline, CDR1 is DFQATT and CDR2 SNEGSKA (reference sequence). CDR3 length: 15 amino acids. DNA for the CDR3: TGCAGTGGCAGGGGACTAGCGGGAAGAAAGGAGACCCAGTACTTC. As protein: CSGRGLAGRKETQYF.

The V call is TRBV20-1, the J call TRBJ1-5; the D gene is possibly TRBD1 (6 bases). The CDR3 sequence is 15 residues long. From germline, CDR1 is DFQATT and CDR2 SNEGSKA (reference sequence). The V gene lost 0 bases and the J gene lost 4 bases, with 13 bases spanning the gap. CDR3 loop: CSARDGAGVNQPQHF. CDR3 nucleotides: TGCAGTGCTAGAGATGGGGCAGGGGTAAATCAGCCCCAGCATTTT.

The genes are TRBV7-2 and TRBJ1-2; perhaps TRBD1 as D (5 bases). Germline CDR1 is SGHTA and CDR2 is FQGNSA. Trimming took off 1 base at V and 8 bases at J, with 11 bases between the two ends. The length of the CDR3 is 13 residues. The CDR3 is CASSLVAEGGYTF. In DNA form, the CDR3 reads TGTGCCAGCAGCTTAGTGGCCGAGGGGGGCTACACCTTC.

This clonotype was counted only a few times. The chain joins TRBV2 to TRBJ1-6, with a tentative D call TRBD1 (5 bases). The CDR3 covers 15 residues. Germline V lookup: CDR1 SNHLY, CDR2 FYNNEI. V was cut by 4 bases and J by 7 bases, with 14 bases left in between. The CDR3 DNA reads TGTGCCAGCAGTGTGCGGGGGAGGGGAAATTCACCCCTCCACTTT. Residues: CASSVRGRGNSPLHF. Complete variable domain (other parts from reference TRBV2 and TRBJ1-6): EPEVTQTPSHQVTQMGQEVILRCVPISNHLYFYWYRQILGQKVEFLVSFYNNEISEKSEIFDDQFSVERPDGSNFTLKIRSTKLEDSAMYFCASSVRGRGNSPLHFGNGTRLTVT.

The table lists this clonotype with a few counts. The rearrangement links TRBV7-9 to TRBJ2-4; the match to TRBD1 covers 12 bases. Per germline, CDR1 SEHNR and CDR2 FQNEAQ (reference sequence). V lost 5 bases to trimming and J lost 0 bases; unmatched junction nucleotides: 5. CDR3 length equals 17 residues. The CDR3 spells CASSKGDRGLAKNIQYF. The CDR3 DNA is TGTGCCAGCAGCAAAGGGGACAGGGGGCTAGCCAAAAACATTCAGTACTTC.

In its sample, this clonotype was seen a few times. CDR3 coding DNA: TGCGCCAGCAGCTTAGACAGGGGAGATCCCCTGAAGGAAAAACTGTTTTTT. It translates to CASSLDRGDPLKEKLFF. V and J are TRBV5-1 and TRBJ1-4, with 8 nucleotides matching TRBD1. Germline-derived CDR1 and CDR2 are SGHRS and YFSETQ. The CDR3 has 17 amino acids. V dropped 2 bases and J dropped 8; count of bases not matched to a gene: 14.

The chain recombines TRBV7-2 with TRBJ2-3; D call uncertain. Germline V gives CDR1 SGHTA, CDR2 FQGNSA. The CDR3 contains 15 residues. Trimming cost V 2 bases and J 4 bases, with 13 bases left between them. DNA of the CDR3: TGTGCCAGCAGCTTACTTGTAGCCTCACCAGATACGCAGTATTTT. It is translated as CASSLLVASPDTQYF.

This clonotype appeared many times. The rearrangement joins TRBV7-6 to TRBJ2-3, with D perhaps assigned TRBD1 or TRBD2 (5 bases each). CDR3 length: 14 residues. Trimming pared 5 bases from V and 1 base from J, leaving 10 bases between. Germline CDR1 is SGHVS and CDR2 is FNYEAQ. CDR3 nucleotides: TGTGCCAGCAGCCCGGGACGGGGCACAGATACGCAGTATTTT. It encodes CASSPGRGTDTQYF.

This clonotype was recorded once. The J gene is TRBJ2-3, the V gene TRBV5-5; no definite D call. The CDR3 is 15 residues long. V was clipped by 0 bases and J by 2 bases, with 10 bases between them. Germline CDR1 SGHKS, CDR2 YYEKEE (reference sequence). CDR3 DNA: TGTGCCAGCAGCTTGGGCCCCTCCCACACAGATACGCAGTATTTT. Its translation is CASSLGPSHTDTQYF.

The gene calls are TRBV20-1 and TRBJ2-7; 9 bases map to TRBD2. This CDR3 contains 15 residues. V trimming: 3 bases; J trimming: 6 bases; junction bases outside the gene matches: 12. Germline V gene data show CDR1 as DFQATT and CDR2 as SNEGSKA (reference sequence). The CDR3 sequence is CSARSGRTLRGEQYF. The CDR3 nucleotides are TGCAGTGCTAGGAGCGGGAGGACCCTTCGGGGCGAGCAGTACTTC.

The CDR3 loop is CASSQLSGTEQFF. In DNA form, the CDR3 reads TGTGCCAGCAGCCAACTGAGCGGGACTGAGCAGTTCTTC. This chain connects TRBV3-1 to TRBJ2-1; 7 nucleotides agree with TRBD2. This CDR3 is built from 13 residues. V was pared by 2 bases and J by 9 bases, with 4 bases of the junction left unmatched. CDR1 and CDR2 (germline): LGHDT, YNNKEL (reference sequence).

This rearrangement joins TRBV7-2 to TRBJ2-7, with TRBD2 as a possible D gene (5 bases). The germline V gene encodes CDR1 SGHTA and CDR2 FQGNSA. The CDR3 spans 13 residues. The V gene lost 5 bases and the J gene lost 4 bases, with 12 bases spanning the gap. The CDR3 region has the DNA TGTGCCAGCAGCCCTAGTTCGGGATACGAGCAGTACTTC. As protein: CASSPSSGYEQYF.

The CDR3 DNA reads as TGCAGTGCTGACTGGGAGAACACCGGGGAGCTGTTTTTT. Translating gives CSADWENTGELFF. This chain links TRBV20-1 with TRBJ2-2, with D unclear. V was clipped by 5 bases and J by 1 base, with 8 bases between them. The V gene's germline CDR1 is DFQATT and CDR2 SNEGSKA (reference sequence). The CDR3 covers 13 residues.

This clonotype was detected only once. The chain couples TRBV28 to TRBJ1-2, with 7 bases fitting TRBD1. This CDR3 has 15 residues. Losses at the gene ends were 4 bases for V and 3 bases for J; bases not matched to a gene: 8. Germline assignment: CDR1 MDHEN and CDR2 SYDVKM. The CDR3 bases are TGTGCCAGCAGTTCCCTCACAGGGGCGCACTATGGCTACACCTTC. This sequence encodes CASSSLTGAHYGYTF.

The chain uses TRBV5-1 and TRBJ2-2; the match to TRBD2 covers 12 bases. V gave up 5 bases and J gave up 4 bases; unmatched junction bases: 6. This CDR3 is built from 16 residues. Looked up from germline, CDR1 is SGHRS and CDR2 is YFSETQ. CDR3 nucleotide sequence: TGCGCCAGCAGACAGACTAGCGGGAGTCTCACCGGGGAGCTGTTTTTT. Translating gives CASRQTSGSLTGELFF.

In this sample, this clonotype turned up a few times. V and J are TRBV6-5 and TRBJ2-2, with D perhaps matching TRBD2 (5 bases). Trimming removed 0 bases at V and 3 bases at J, with 8 bases between. The CDR3 totals 15 residues. Germline V gives CDR1 MNHEY, CDR2 SVGAGI. The CDR3 protein is CASSYSLADTGELFF. For the CDR3, the DNA is TGTGCCAGCAGTTACTCCCTAGCCGACACCGGGGAGCTGTTTTTT.